The 28 T cell receptor beta chains below all came from one sample that was sequenced in a study of vaccination and CD4 T cells after COVID-19. Stated treatment: roughly 10-day PBMC culture with coronavirus spike peptide pools or control peptides (ViraFEST assay). Their recognized antigens are unknown. Oncomine TCR Beta short-read sequencing was applied to DNA from cultured CD4+ T cells. Using its own MiXCR run on the PCR reads, TCRdb lists one record per CDR3 protein. The table shows about 14,000 distinct CDR3 sequences, with about 30% occurring only once. Sequences were obtained from cultured CD4+ T cells from blood. The source of these receptors is a human donor with COVID-19.

The genes are TRBV11-3 and TRBJ2-3; D call uncertain. Trimming took off 2 bases at V and 4 bases at J, with 4 bases between the two ends. Per the germline V gene, CDR1 is SGHNT and CDR2 is YENEEA. The CDR3 is 12 amino acids. The CDR3 DNA follows: TGTGCCAGCAGCTTAAAGGCAGATACGCAGTATTTT. Translated, it gives CASSLKADTQYF.

The chain links TRBV5-1 to TRBJ1-2; no clear D. With 2 bases removed from V and 2 bases from J, the gap between germline ends came to 13 bases. Germline values: CDR1 SGHRS, CDR2 YFSETQ. The CDR3 has 15 residues. CDR3 nucleotide sequence: TGCGCCAGCAGCTTTCTGGACGGGAACAACTATGGCTACACCTTC. The encoded protein is CASSFLDGNNYGYTF.

The chain recombines TRBV9 with TRBJ2-2; 11 bases agree with TRBD2. This CDR3 comprises 17 residues. Germline V CDR1 and CDR2: SGDLS, YYNGEE. V shed 4 bases, J shed 6 bases, and the junction held 11 bases outside the gene matches. The CDR3 DNA follows: TGTGCCAGCAGCCCCTTAGCGGGGGGGCCTAGGTCCGGGGAGCTGTTTTTT. Its translation is CASSPLAGGPRSGELFF.

The chain joins TRBV7-3 to TRBJ1-1; D call uncertain. Trimming pared 3 bases from V and 5 bases from J, leaving 10 bases between. CDR1 is SGHTA and CDR2 is FQGTGA in the germline V gene. This CDR3 region has 13 residues. In DNA, the CDR3 is TGTGCCAGCAGCTTTGCAAGGGAAACTGAAGCTTTCTTT. Translating it yields CASSFARETEAFF.

The chain carries TRBV27 and TRBJ1-2, with D perhaps TRBD1 (6 bases). CDR1 is MNHEY and CDR2 is SMNVEV in the germline V gene (reference sequence). The CDR3 has 15 residues. V was clipped by 8 bases and J by 3 bases, with 19 bases between them. CDR3 sequence: CASGDPRGGDYGYTF. Written as DNA, the CDR3 is TGTGCCAGCGGGGACCCGAGGGGGGGGGACTATGGCTACACCTTC.

The J gene is TRBJ2-3, the V gene TRBV7-9; TRBD2 might be the D (5 bases). The V and J ends lost 1 base and 3 bases respectively, with 8 bases between them. The germline gives CDR1 SEHNR, CDR2 FQNEAQ (reference sequence). The CDR3 is 14 amino acids. CDR3 nucleotide sequence: TGTGCCAGCAGCTTAGGGACTTATACAGATACGCAGTATTTT. It specifies CASSLGTYTDTQYF.

This clonotype is medium-sized in the sample. The chain is built from TRBV11-2 and TRBJ1-3; D is perhaps TRBD1 (6 bases). The germline V gene has CDR1 SGHAT and CDR2 FQNNGV. The CDR3 consists of 15 residues. Trimming shortened V by 0 bases and J by 4 bases, and 10 bases separated the two germline ends. CDR3 protein: CASSLDIGQGNTIYF. The CDR3 DNA is TGTGCCAGCAGCTTAGATATCGGACAGGGAAACACCATATATTTT.

This clonotype was detected only a few times. The rearrangement uses TRBV7-2 and TRBJ2-7, with a possible D match to TRBD2 (6 bases). The germline gives CDR1 SGHTA, CDR2 FQGNSA. With 4 bases removed from V and 7 bases from J, the gap between germline ends came to 14 bases. This CDR3 comprises 13 residues. The CDR3 here is CASSSGQAGEQYF. In DNA form, the CDR3 reads TGTGCCAGCAGCTCAGGGCAGGCGGGGGAGCAGTACTTC.

This clonotype was detected a few times. The V call is TRBV20-1, the J call TRBJ1-2; perhaps TRBD1 as D (5 bases). The CDR3 is 13 amino acids. With 6 bases removed from V and 4 bases from J, the gap between germline ends came to 15 bases. Germline CDR1 reads DFQATT; CDR2 reads SNEGSKA (reference sequence). For the CDR3, the DNA is TGCAGTGCGGCTAGGGACGGGGGCTATGGCTACACCTTC. It encodes CSAARDGGYGYTF.

This sequence joins TRBV5-6 and TRBJ1-2; no clear D. Trimming shortened V by 3 bases and J by 4 bases, and 7 bases separated the two germline ends. Germline V gene data show CDR1 as SGHDT and CDR2 as YYEEEE. The CDR3 totals 12 residues. DNA for the CDR3: TGTGCCAGCAGCTCAGCCCTCTATGGCTACACCTTC. As protein: CASSSALYGYTF.

This clonotype is deemed medium-sized. V gene TRBV24-1 combines with J gene TRBJ1-2; D is unresolved. CDR1 KGHDR and CDR2 SFDVKD come from the germline V gene. The V end lost 4 bases, the J end lost 7 bases, and 9 bases lay between the germline ends. The CDR3 loop spans 12 amino acids. For the CDR3, the DNA is TGTGCCACCAGTGAGTCCGGGAGTGGCTACACCTTC. Translation: CATSESGSGYTF.

The chain combines TRBV5-1 with TRBJ1-1, with a possible D match to TRBD1 (5 bases). The ends were cut back, 4 bases at V and 0 bases at J, with 16 bases in the middle. The germline gives CDR1 SGHRS, CDR2 YFSETQ. This CDR3 is built from 16 residues. CDR3 coding DNA: TGCGCCAGCAGCCGTCCCCTCCCAGGGATGAACACTGAAGCTTTCTTT. Amino acids: CASSRPLPGMNTEAFF. Combining the CDR3 with reference TRBV5-1 and TRBJ1-1 gives the whole variable domain KAGVTQTPRYLIKTRGQQVTLSCSPISGHRSVSWYQQTPGQGLQFLFEYFSETQRNKGNFPGRFSGRQFSNSRSEMNVSTLELGDSALYLCASSRPLPGMNTEAFFGQGTRLTVV.

The CDR3 here is CASTSPGQVPSIAEAFF. CDR3 bases: TGTGCCAGTACCTCCCCCGGACAGGTTCCTTCTATCGCTGAAGCTTTCTTT. The V and J genes are TRBV19 and TRBJ1-1; 7 nucleotides match TRBD1. The germline gives CDR1 LNHDA, CDR2 SQIVND (reference sequence). The CDR3 has 17 amino acids. With 7 bases clipped from V and 6 bases from J, the junction kept 20 bases outside the gene matches. The whole variable domain, remainder taken from reference TRBV19 and TRBJ1-1, is DGGITQSPKYLFRKEGQNVTLSCEQNLNHDAMYWYRQDPGQGLRLIYYSQIVNDFQKGDIAEGYSVSREKKESFPLTVTSAQKNPTAFYLCASTSPGQVPSIAEAFFGQGTRLTVV.

The rearrangement uses TRBV7-8 and TRBJ2-2, with a tentative D call TRBD1 (5 bases). Germline loops: CDR1 SGHVS, CDR2 FQNEAQ. The CDR3 is 19 residues long. V lost 5 bases, J lost 5 bases, and 27 bases lay in between. The CDR3 here is CASSPRAGPTATRTGELFF. For the CDR3, the DNA is TGTGCCAGCAGCCCCAGGGCTGGACCCACGGCGACGCGGACCGGGGAGCTGTTTTTT.

V gene TRBV20-1 combines with J gene TRBJ2-7; 16 nucleotides align to TRBD2. Germline V gives CDR1 DFQATT, CDR2 SNEGSKA (reference sequence). The CDR3 has 15 residues. The V gene end was trimmed by 1 base and the J gene end by 7 bases; junction bases not matched to a gene: 4. The CDR3 sequence is CSARAGTSGGGEQYF. Written as DNA, the CDR3 is TGCAGTGCTAGAGCGGGGACTAGCGGGGGGGGTGAGCAGTACTTC.

This clonotype was seen more than once but under ten times. The chain is built from TRBV21-1 and TRBJ1-2. TRBV21-1 constitutes a pseudogene. This CDR3 comprises 16 residues. In DNA, the CDR3 is TGTGCCAGCAGCAAAGATATCAACACTGTGGCGAATGGCTACACCTTC. Its translation is CASSKDINTVANGYTF.

V and J are TRBV7-2 and TRBJ2-5; D possibly matches TRBD1 or TRBD2 (6 bases each). This CDR3 region has 14 residues. Trimming left V 4 bases short and J 5 bases short, with 14 bases between. Germline values: CDR1 SGHTA, CDR2 FQGNSA. CDR3 in amino acids: CASSSYRRGETQYF. The CDR3 DNA reads as TGTGCCAGCAGCTCATATAGGAGGGGGGAGACCCAGTACTTC.

This clonotype was observed a handful of times. The rearrangement joins TRBV21-1 to TRBJ2-5; the D segment call TRBD2 is taken from the table without a DNA check. TRBV21-1 is a known pseudogene. The CDR3 spans 14 residues. The CDR3 here is CASSPPGTEETQYF. As DNA, the CDR3 is TGTGCCAGCAGCCCTCCAGGCACAGAAGAGACCCAGTACTTC.

V is TRBV6-1 and J is TRBJ1-1, with D unresolved. The germline CDR1 and CDR2 sequences are MNHNS and SASEGT. V dropped 8 bases and J dropped 8 bases, with 9 bases sitting between them. The CDR3 has 10 residues. For the CDR3, the DNA is TGTGCCAGCGGTACCTTCGAAGCTTTCTTT. This encodes CASGTFEAFF.

This clonotype was picked up a small number of times. This chain connects TRBV5-6 to TRBJ1-3; the D gene is possibly TRBD1 (6 bases). The CDR3 spans 17 residues. Deletions cut 0 bases from V and 0 bases from J, with 13 bases between. Looked up from germline, CDR1 is SGHDT and CDR2 is YYEEEE. CDR3 loop: CASSLVQGRNSGNTIYF. In DNA, the CDR3 is TGTGCCAGCAGCTTGGTACAGGGAAGGAACTCTGGAAACACCATATATTTT.

This clonotype was observed a few times. The chain couples TRBV7-8 to TRBJ1-6, with 10 bases identical to TRBD1. V dropped 4 bases and J dropped 4; count of bases not matched to a gene: 1. Germline CDR1 is SGHVS and CDR2 is FQNEAQ. CDR3 length: 15 amino acids. In nucleotides, the CDR3 is TGTGCCAGCAGCTCGGGACAGGGGTATAATTCACCCCTCCACTTT. Translated: CASSSGQGYNSPLHF.

This clonotype was seen a few times. The chain uses TRBV7-8 and TRBJ1-1; no reliable D call. The germline gives CDR1 SGHVS, CDR2 FQNEAQ. The CDR3 consists of 14 residues. V lost 4 bases and J lost 3, with 12 bases in between. CDR3 region: CASSSPRDDTEAFF. The CDR3 DNA reads TGTGCCAGCAGCTCCCCTCGGGATGACACTGAAGCTTTCTTT.

This clonotype was seen a handful of times. The V call is TRBV28, the J call TRBJ2-5, with a weak D call TRBD2 (6 bases). Germline CDR1 is MDHEN and CDR2 is SYDVKM. V was shortened by 8 bases and J by 3 bases, with 16 bases between the two germline ends. The CDR3 totals 14 residues. The CDR3 DNA reads TGTGCCAGCTGCGCCGGGACTCGGAAAGAGACCCAGTACTTC. It codes for CASCAGTRKETQYF.

The chain uses TRBV6-5 and TRBJ2-1, with TRBD1 matching 10 bases. The length of the CDR3 is 16 residues. Losses at the gene ends were 3 bases for V and 2 bases for J; bases not matched to a gene: 4. Germline V CDR1 and CDR2: MNHEY, SVGAGI. CDR3 loop: CASSYQTGGAYNEQFF. The DNA of the CDR3 is TGTGCCAGCAGTTATCAGACAGGGGGCGCCTACAATGAGCAGTTCTTC.

This clonotype was counted once. The rearrangement uses TRBV5-4 and TRBJ2-2, with 13 nucleotides matching TRBD2. Trimming at V came to 4 bases and at J to 5 bases, leaving 5 bases not matched to a gene. The germline V gene encodes CDR1 SGHNT and CDR2 YYREEE (reference sequence). This CDR3 region has 16 residues. The CDR3 region has the DNA TGTGCCAGCAGCGGCAGACTAGCGGGGGGTACCGGGGAGCTGTTTTTT. Translating it yields CASSGRLAGGTGELFF.

This clonotype was seen only a few times. The V gene is TRBV19, the J gene TRBJ2-5; no reliable D call. Germline loops: CDR1 LNHDA, CDR2 SQIVND (reference sequence). V was shortened by 5 bases and J by 4 bases, with 14 bases between the two germline ends. This CDR3 spans 14 amino acids. The CDR3 loop reads CASSSTSAGETQYF. The DNA of the CDR3 is TGTGCCAGTAGTTCCACCTCCGCCGGAGAGACCCAGTACTTC.

This clonotype was observed a few times. The gene calls are TRBV19 and TRBJ1-2; no clear D. V gave up 0 bases and J gave up 8 bases, with 16 bases separating them. Germline-derived CDR1 and CDR2 are LNHDA and SQIVND (reference sequence). This CDR3 has 15 residues. CDR3 sequence (DNA): TGTGCCAGTAGTATAGATAGCACCGACTCGCAGGGCTACACCTTC. Its translation is CASSIDSTDSQGYTF.

This clonotype rates as medium-sized. The CDR3 reads CASSIPSGLAGYTGELFF. CDR3 in DNA: TGTGCCAGTAGTATACCCTCGGGACTAGCGGGGTACACCGGGGAGCTGTTTTTT. The J gene is TRBJ2-2, the V gene TRBV19; 13 bases map to TRBD2. Unmatched junction bases numbered 6, after V lost 2 bases and J lost 3 bases. Germline CDR1 LNHDA, CDR2 SQIVND (reference sequence). CDR3 length: 18 residues.